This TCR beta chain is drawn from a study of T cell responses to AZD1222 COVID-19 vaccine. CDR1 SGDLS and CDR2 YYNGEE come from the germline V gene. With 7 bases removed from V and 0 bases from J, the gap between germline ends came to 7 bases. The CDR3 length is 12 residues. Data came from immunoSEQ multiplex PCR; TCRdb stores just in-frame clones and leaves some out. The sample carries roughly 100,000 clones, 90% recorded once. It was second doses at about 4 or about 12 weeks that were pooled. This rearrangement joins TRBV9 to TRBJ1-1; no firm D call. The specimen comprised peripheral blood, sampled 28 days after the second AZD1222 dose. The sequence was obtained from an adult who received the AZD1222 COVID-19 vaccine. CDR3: CASGSMNTEAFF. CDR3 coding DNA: TGTGCCAGCGGGTCCATGAACACTGAAGCTTTCTTT.